The 22 T cell receptor beta chains reported below all come from one sample, sequenced in a study of cytomegalovirus exposure and HLA in healthy donors. The PCR employed 60 Vbeta primers together with 13 Jbeta primers. The table came from immunoSEQ multiplex PCR; TCRdb's copy has only in-frame clones and leaves some out. Of fewer than 250,000 clones in the sample, roughly 80% were seen once. Sequencing was carried out using PBMCs. The receptors stem from a man between 25 and 39 years old in good health and CMV-seronegative.

This chain joins TRBV4-3 and TRBJ2-1, with 7 bases fitting TRBD1. In germline, CDR1 is LGHNA, CDR2 YSLEER. J was trimmed by 3 bases and V by 1 base; bases with no gene match: 6. This CDR3 comprises 16 residues. In DNA form, the CDR3 reads TGCGCCAGCAGCCAAGGCCCCGGGACAGTCTACAATGAGCAGTTCTTC. This gives the protein CASSQGPGTVYNEQFF.

This chain uses TRBV29-1 with TRBJ1-2; no definite D call. This CDR3 comprises 11 residues. Trimming removed 3 bases from V and 2 bases from J, with 4 bases in between. From germline, CDR1 is SQVTM and CDR2 ANQGSEA. The CDR3 here is CSVESNYGYTF. CDR3 bases: TGCAGCGTTGAGTCAAACTATGGCTACACCTTC.

The rearrangement joins TRBV7-2 to TRBJ1-2; a weak D match, TRBD1 (5 bases). The CDR3 extends over 14 amino acids. Germline CDR1 is SGHTA and CDR2 is FQGNSA. Trimming stripped 1 base from V and 4 bases from J, with 10 bases between. The CDR3 loop reads CASSLGTQTYGYTF. The CDR3 DNA sequence: TGTGCCAGCAGCTTAGGGACACAAACCTATGGCTACACCTTC.

The V and J genes are TRBV6-5 and TRBJ1-1; possible D gene TRBD1, 5 bases. The CDR3 loop spans 11 amino acids. The germline V gene encodes CDR1 MNHEY and CDR2 SVGAGI. V was trimmed by 8 bases and J by 7 bases, leaving 11 bases between them. CDR3 protein: CASGRGGEAFF. The CDR3 DNA reads as TGTGCCAGCGGTAGGGGAGGTGAAGCTTTCTTT.

A few counts support this clone. The V call is TRBV2, the J call TRBJ2-5; D gene ambiguous. This CDR3 contains 12 residues. V gave up 8 bases and J gave up 5 bases, with 12 bases separating them. Germline V lookup: CDR1 SNHLY, CDR2 FYNNEI. The CDR3 sequence is CASAGPLETQYF. Written as DNA, the CDR3 is TGTGCCAGCGCAGGCCCCCTGGAGACCCAGTACTTC.

This clone has just a few counts. The chain combines TRBV6-5 with TRBJ1-1; D is unresolved. Trimming took off 6 bases at V and 6 bases at J, with 14 bases between the two ends. Germline loops: CDR1 MNHEY, CDR2 SVGAGI. The CDR3 spans 13 residues. The CDR3 region has the DNA TGTGCCAGCAGCGAGGTTGGGAGCGCTGAAGCTTTCTTT. This translates into CASSEVGSAEAFF.

The V call is TRBV6-1, the J call TRBJ2-1; 9 bases are shared with TRBD2. The CDR3 length is 13 residues. CDR1 is MNHNS and CDR2 is SASEGT in the germline V gene. The J segment lost 7 bases and the V segment lost 10 bases, leaving 8 bases of the junction unmatched. The CDR3 loop is CATSGGPFNEQFF. The CDR3 bases are TGTGCCACCAGCGGGGGGCCGTTTAATGAGCAGTTCTTC.

The gene calls are TRBV27 and TRBJ2-5; 7 bases line up with TRBD2. In germline, CDR1 is MNHEY, CDR2 SMNVEV (reference sequence). The CDR3 sequence is 13 residues long. Losses at the gene ends were 4 bases for V and 12 bases for J; bases not matched to a gene: 11. CDR3 amino acids: CASSSGWGGVEYF. The CDR3 DNA is TGTGCCAGCAGTTCGGGATGGGGGGGGGTTGAGTACTTC.

Comment on this clone: At one end, the junction sequence differs from germline, possibly due to a read error. This chain connects TRBV7-7 to TRBJ2-1; possible D gene TRBD1, 7 bases. CDR3 length: 13 residues. Germline CDR1 and CDR2: SSHAT and FNYEAQ (reference sequence). The CDR3 loop is CASSTQQGRNQFF. The DNA for the CDR3 is TGTGCTAGCAGCACCCAACAGGGGAGGAACCAGTTCTTC.

A word on this clone: One end of the junction is discordant with germline, which a read error may explain. The V gene is TRBV7-9, the J gene TRBJ1-2, with unresolved D. This CDR3 spans 12 amino acids. Germline V gives CDR1 SEHNR, CDR2 FQNEAQ (reference sequence). CDR3 sequence: CSSSLEPPQSFF. The CDR3 bases are TGTTCCAGCAGCTTAGAACCCCCTCAGTCTTTCTTC.

CDR3 DNA sequence: TGTGCCAGCAGGGCACAACAGGGGACTAATGAAAAACTGTTTTTT. It translates to CASRAQQGTNEKLFF. The chain combines TRBV6-1 with TRBJ1-4, with TRBD1 identical over 7 bases. The V segment lost 6 bases and the J segment 2 bases; nucleotides outside the gene matches: 6. The CDR3 consists of 15 residues. In germline, CDR1 is MNHNS, CDR2 SASEGT.

This chain connects TRBV27 to TRBJ2-7; no firm D call. The CDR3 consists of 15 residues. V was shortened by 6 bases and J by 1 base, with 16 bases between the two germline ends. The germline gives CDR1 MNHEY, CDR2 SMNVEV (reference sequence). The DNA of the CDR3 is TGTGCCAGCAGGCCGGCGGCCGCTCAGTCCTACGAGCAGTACTTC. It codes for CASRPAAAQSYEQYF.

Of note for this clone: At the DNA level, this CDR3 is encoded by other sequences in the same sample as well. The CDR3 nucleotides are TGTGCCAGCAGTCTTACAGGGGGGGATACAGATACGCAGTATTTT. Translation: CASSLTGGDTDTQYF. The genes are TRBV7-8 and TRBJ2-3; possible D gene TRBD1, 8 bases. Germline V CDR1 and CDR2: SGHVS, FQNEAQ. Trimming took 6 bases from V and 3 from J, leaving 16 bases between them. There are 15 residues in the CDR3. Supplemented by reference TRBV7-8 and TRBJ2-3, the full variable domain reads GAGVSQSPRYKVAKRGQDVALRCDPISGHVSLFWYQQALGQGPEFLTYFQNEAQLDKSGLPSDRFFAERPEGSVSTLKIQRTQQEDSAVYLCASSLTGGDTDTQYFGPGTRLTVL.

The chain uses TRBV5-1 and TRBJ1-2; TRBD1 matches 7 bases. Looked up from germline, CDR1 is SGHRS and CDR2 is YFSETQ. J was trimmed by 1 base and V by 4 bases; bases with no gene match: 16. This CDR3 is 18 amino acids long. For the CDR3, the DNA is TGCGCCAGCAGCGTGGGTCGGACAGGAGTAGGTTTTAACTATGGCTACACCTTC. This translates into CASSVGRTGVGFNYGYTF.

About this clone itself: Mismatch with germline at one junction end may stem from a read error. The V and J genes are TRBV2 and TRBJ1-2; D remains ambiguous. CDR1 SNHLY and CDR2 FYNNEI come from the germline V gene. The CDR3 extends over 11 amino acids. CDR3: CASRRNSGYTF. The CDR3, as DNA: TGTGCCAGCAGACGTAACTCTGGCTACACCTTC.

This chain connects TRBV28 to TRBJ2-5; D possibly corresponds to TRBD1 (6 bases). The end of the DNA is better explained by TRBJ2-7, so the J call may be wrong. The CDR3 consists of 15 residues. Germline loops: CDR1 MDHEN, CDR2 SYDVKM. In nucleotides, the CDR3 is TGTGCCAGCAGTGACACGCGGATCAGGGGTTCCGAGCAGTACTTC. This encodes CASSDTRIRGSEQYF.

This clone occurred a few times. The chain has TRBV6-6 and TRBJ2-3, with 8 bases fitting TRBD2. V lost 6 bases and J lost 4; bases outside the gene matches: 9. This CDR3 has 15 residues. CDR1 is MNHNY and CDR2 is SVGAGI in the germline V gene (reference sequence). CDR3 region: CASSPRGGASDTQYF. The DNA for the CDR3 is TGTGCCAGCAGCCCCCGGGGGGGGGCGTCAGATACGCAGTATTTT.

The V call is TRBV21-1, the J call TRBJ1-6; TRBD1, as called in the table, went unchecked against the DNA. TRBV21-1 is reported as a pseudogene. This CDR3 has 19 residues. As DNA, the CDR3 is TGTGCCAGCAGCAAAGGGTCCCAGGGTTGGGTTGGATATAATTCACCCCTCCACTTT. Protein sequence: CASSKGSQGWVGYNSPLHF.

This rearrangement joins TRBV28 to TRBJ2-3, with TRBD1 identical over 7 bases. Germline CDR1 reads MDHEN; CDR2 reads SYDVKM. Germline trimming cut 2 bases from V and 4 bases from J; bases unmatched to any gene: 12. The CDR3 spans 17 residues. CDR3 nucleotide sequence: TGTGCCAGCAGTTTAACGGACAGGAGGTCTAGGGCAGATACGCAGTATTTT. Translating it yields CASSLTDRRSRADTQYF.

The J gene is TRBJ2-3, the V gene TRBV27, with TRBD1 matching 8 bases. Per the germline V gene, CDR1 is MNHEY and CDR2 is SMNVEV (reference sequence). This CDR3 contains 16 residues. Trimming removed 6 bases from V and 6 bases from J; junction bases left unmatched: 14. Here the CDR3 reads CASSTRQGPAFDTQYF. CDR3 nucleotide sequence: TGTGCCAGCAGCACGAGACAGGGGCCGGCTTTTGATACGCAGTATTTT.

The chain couples TRBV13 to TRBJ2-7, with no clear D. Trimming took 3 bases from V and 6 from J, leaving 6 bases between them. CDR3 length equals 11 residues. From germline, CDR1 is PRHDT and CDR2 FYEKMQ (reference sequence). The CDR3 here is CASSFESEQYF. In DNA form, the CDR3 reads TGTGCCAGCAGCTTCGAGTCCGAGCAGTACTTC.

The chain links TRBV11-2 to TRBJ2-5; tentative D call: TRBD2 (6 bases). CDR3 length equals 13 residues. Between the trimmed V and J ends, which lost 1 base and 9 bases, there was a span of 12 bases. CDR1 is SGHAT, CDR2 FQNNGV, per germline. The CDR3 DNA sequence: TGTGCCAGCAGCTTAGGACTGCCGGGGGCCCAGTACTTC. It translates to CASSLGLPGAQYF.